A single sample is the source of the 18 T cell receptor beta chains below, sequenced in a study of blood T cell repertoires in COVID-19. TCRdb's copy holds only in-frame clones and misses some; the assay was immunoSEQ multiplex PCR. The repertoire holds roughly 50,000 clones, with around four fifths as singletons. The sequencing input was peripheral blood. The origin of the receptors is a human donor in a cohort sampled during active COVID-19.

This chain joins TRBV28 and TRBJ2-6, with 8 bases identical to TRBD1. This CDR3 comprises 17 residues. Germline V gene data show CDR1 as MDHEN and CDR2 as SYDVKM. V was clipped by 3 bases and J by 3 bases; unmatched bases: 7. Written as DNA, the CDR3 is TGTGCCAGCAGTTTGGCGTCGACAGGGGTTGGGGCCAACGTCCTGACTTTC. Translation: CASSLASTGVGANVLTF. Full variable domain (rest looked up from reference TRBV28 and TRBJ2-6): DVKVTQSSRYLVKRTGEKVFLECVQDMDHENMFWYRQDPGLGLRLIYFSYDVKMKEKGDIPEGYSVSREKKERFSLILESASTNQTSMYLCASSLASTGVGANVLTFGAGSRLTVL.

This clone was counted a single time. The CDR3 DNA reads TGCGCCAGCAGCCATTGGAAGGGGGCGAGCGGGGAGCTGTTTTTT. Translated, it gives CASSHWKGASGELFF. V and J are TRBV4-3 and TRBJ2-2, with TRBD1 matching over 7 bases. The CDR3 length is 15 residues. Germline trimming cut 3 bases from V and 7 bases from J; bases unmatched to any gene: 8. Germline V CDR1 and CDR2: LGHNA, YSLEER.

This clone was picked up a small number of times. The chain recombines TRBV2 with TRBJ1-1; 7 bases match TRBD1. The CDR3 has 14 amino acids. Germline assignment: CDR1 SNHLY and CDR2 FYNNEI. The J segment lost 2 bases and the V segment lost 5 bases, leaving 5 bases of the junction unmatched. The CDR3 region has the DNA TGTGCCAGCAGTTTTGGGACAGCTAACACTGAAGCTTTCTTT. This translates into CASSFGTANTEAFF.

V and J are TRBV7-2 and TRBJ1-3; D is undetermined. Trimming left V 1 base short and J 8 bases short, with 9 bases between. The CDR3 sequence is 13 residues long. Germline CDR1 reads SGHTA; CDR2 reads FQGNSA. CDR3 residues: CASSLVARDTIYF. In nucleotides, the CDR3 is TGTGCCAGCAGCTTAGTGGCGCGGGACACCATATATTTT. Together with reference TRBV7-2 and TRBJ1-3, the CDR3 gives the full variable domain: GAGVSQSPSNKVTEKGKDVELRCDPISGHTALYWYRQSLGQGLEFLIYFQGNSAPDKSGLPSDRFSAERTGGSVSTLTIQRTQQEDSAVYLCASSLVARDTIYFGEGSWLTVV.

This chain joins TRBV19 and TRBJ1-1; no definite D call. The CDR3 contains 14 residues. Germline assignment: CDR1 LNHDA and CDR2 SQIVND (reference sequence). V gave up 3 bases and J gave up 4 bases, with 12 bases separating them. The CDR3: CASSIGSKSTEAFF. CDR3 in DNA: TGTGCCAGTAGTATCGGGAGCAAATCCACTGAAGCTTTCTTT.

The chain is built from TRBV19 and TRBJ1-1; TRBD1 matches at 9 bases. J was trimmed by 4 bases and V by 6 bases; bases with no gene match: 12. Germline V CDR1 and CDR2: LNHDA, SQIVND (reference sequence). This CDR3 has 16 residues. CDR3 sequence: CASSPTGTGRGTEAFF. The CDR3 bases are TGTGCCAGTAGCCCGACCGGGACAGGGAGGGGCACTGAAGCTTTCTTT.

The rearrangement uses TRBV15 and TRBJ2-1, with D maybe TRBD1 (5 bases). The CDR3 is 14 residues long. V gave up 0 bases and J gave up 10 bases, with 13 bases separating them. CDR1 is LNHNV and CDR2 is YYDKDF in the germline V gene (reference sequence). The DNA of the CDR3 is TGTGCCACCAGCAGAGATATGGCAGGGCGGGAGCAGTTCTTC. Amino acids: CATSRDMAGREQFF.

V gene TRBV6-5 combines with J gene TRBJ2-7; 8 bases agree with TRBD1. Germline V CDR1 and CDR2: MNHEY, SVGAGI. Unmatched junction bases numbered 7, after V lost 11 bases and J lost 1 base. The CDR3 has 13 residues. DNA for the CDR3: TGTGCCGGAGAGGGACAGGCTTCCTACGAGCAGTACTTC. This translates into CAGEGQASYEQYF.

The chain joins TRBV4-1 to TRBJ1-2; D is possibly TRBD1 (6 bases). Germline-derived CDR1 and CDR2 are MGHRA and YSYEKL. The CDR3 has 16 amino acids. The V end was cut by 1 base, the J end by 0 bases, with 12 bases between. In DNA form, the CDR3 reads TGCGCCAGCAGCCAAGGAGACAGGAGTACTAACTATGGCTACACCTTC. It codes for CASSQGDRSTNYGYTF.

The CDR3, as DNA: TGTGCCAGCAGCTTTACAGGGACCACAGATACGCAGTATTTT. Its protein product is CASSFTGTTDTQYF. The chain is built from TRBV7-2 and TRBJ2-3, with D possibly matching TRBD1 (6 bases). V was pared by 3 bases and J by 2 bases, with 9 bases between. This CDR3 region has 14 residues. The germline CDR1 and CDR2 sequences are SGHTA and FQGNSA.

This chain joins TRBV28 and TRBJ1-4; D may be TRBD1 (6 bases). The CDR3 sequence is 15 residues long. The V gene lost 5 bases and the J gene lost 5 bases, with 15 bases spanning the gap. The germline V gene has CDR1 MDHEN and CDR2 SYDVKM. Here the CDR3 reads CASSTLGGFNEKLFF. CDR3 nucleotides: TGTGCCAGCAGTACACTAGGGGGTTTCAATGAAAAACTGTTTTTT. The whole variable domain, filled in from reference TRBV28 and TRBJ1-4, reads DVKVTQSSRYLVKRTGEKVFLECVQDMDHENMFWYRQDPGLGLRLIYFSYDVKMKEKGDIPEGYSVSREKKERFSLILESASTNQTSMYLCASSTLGGFNEKLFFGSGTQLSVL.

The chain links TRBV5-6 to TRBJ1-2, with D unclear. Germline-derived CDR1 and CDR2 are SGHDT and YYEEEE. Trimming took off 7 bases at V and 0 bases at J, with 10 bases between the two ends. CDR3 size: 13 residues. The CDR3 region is CASSAGPNYGYTF. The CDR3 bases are TGTGCCAGCTCGGCAGGTCCTAACTATGGCTACACCTTC. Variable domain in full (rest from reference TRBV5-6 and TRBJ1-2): DAGVTQSPTHLIKTRGQQVTLRCSPKSGHDTVSWYQQALGQGPQFIFQYYEEEERQRGNFPDRFSGHQFPNYSSELNVNALLLGDSALYLCASSAGPNYGYTFGSGTRLTVV.

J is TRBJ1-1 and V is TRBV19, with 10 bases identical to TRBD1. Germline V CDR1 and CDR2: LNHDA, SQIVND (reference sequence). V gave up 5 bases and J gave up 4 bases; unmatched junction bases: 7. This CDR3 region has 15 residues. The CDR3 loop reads CASSPRQGARTEAFF. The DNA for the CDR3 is TGTGCCAGTAGTCCCAGACAGGGGGCGCGCACTGAAGCTTTCTTT.

The DNA of the CDR3 is TGTGCCAGCAGCCTAATTAACACTGAAGCTTTCTTT. This gives the protein CASSLINTEAFF. The V call is TRBV7-9, the J call TRBJ1-1; D gene unclear. Germline CDR1 SEHNR, CDR2 FQNEAQ (reference sequence). The V gene lost 5 bases and the J gene lost 2 bases, with 6 bases spanning the gap. The CDR3 sequence is 12 residues long.

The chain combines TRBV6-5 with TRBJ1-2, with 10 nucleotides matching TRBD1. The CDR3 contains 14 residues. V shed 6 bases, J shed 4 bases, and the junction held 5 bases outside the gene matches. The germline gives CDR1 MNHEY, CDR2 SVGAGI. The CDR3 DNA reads TGTGCCAGCAGGATGGGACAGGGGTCCTATGGCTACACCTTC. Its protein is CASRMGQGSYGYTF.

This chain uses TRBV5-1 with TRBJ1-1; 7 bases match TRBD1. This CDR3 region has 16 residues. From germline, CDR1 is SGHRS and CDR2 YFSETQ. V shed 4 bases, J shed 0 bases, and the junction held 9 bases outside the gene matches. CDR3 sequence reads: CASSEDPGQLNTEAFF. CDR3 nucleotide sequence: TGCGCCAGCAGCGAGGACCCGGGACAGCTGAACACTGAAGCTTTCTTT.

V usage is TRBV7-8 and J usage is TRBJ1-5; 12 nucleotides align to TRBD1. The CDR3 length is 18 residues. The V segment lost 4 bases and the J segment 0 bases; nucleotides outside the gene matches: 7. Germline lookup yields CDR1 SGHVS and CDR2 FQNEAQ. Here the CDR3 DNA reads TGTGCCAGCAGCTGGGACAGGGGGCAGGGGAATAGCAATCAGCCCCAGCATTTT. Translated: CASSWDRGQGNSNQPQHF.

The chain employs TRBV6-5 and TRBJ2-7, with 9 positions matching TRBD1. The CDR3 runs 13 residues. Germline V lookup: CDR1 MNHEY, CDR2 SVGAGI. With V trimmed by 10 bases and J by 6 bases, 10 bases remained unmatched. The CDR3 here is CAMVGTGSGEQYF. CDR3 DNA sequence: TGTGCCATGGTTGGGACAGGGTCTGGCGAGCAGTACTTC.